These 11 T cell receptor beta chains were sequenced from one sample in a study of blood T cell repertoires in COVID-19. Libraries were prepared by immunoSEQ multiplex PCR; TCRdb keeps only in-frame clonotypes and omits some of them. The sample has over 200,000 clones, over 70% seen once. The sample taken for sequencing was peripheral blood. All receptors come from a man in his forties with active or convalescent COVID-19.

This chain links TRBV6-5 with TRBJ2-2; TRBD1 is a possible D gene (5 bases). V dropped 7 bases and J dropped 5 bases, with 11 bases sitting between them. This CDR3 has 13 amino acids. Germline CDR1 and CDR2: MNHEY and SVGAGI. The CDR3 region has the DNA TGTGCCAGCAAAGGGGAAGTAACCGGGGAGCTGTTTTTT. It codes for CASKGEVTGELFF.

The chain joins TRBV18 to TRBJ2-5; D possibly corresponds to TRBD2 (6 bases). Between the trimmed V and J ends, which lost 0 bases and 4 bases, there was a span of 15 bases. CDR1 is KGHSH and CDR2 is LQKENI in the germline V gene. The CDR3 sequence is 16 residues long. CDR3 sequence (DNA): TGTGCCAGCTCACCACCGAAGGCGGCGGGAAGAGAGACCCAGTACTTC. It encodes CASSPPKAAGRETQYF.

The chain employs TRBV7-2 and TRBJ2-1; 8 positions match TRBD2. The CDR3 covers 14 residues. Germline CDR1 is SGHTA and CDR2 is FQGNSA. V lost 3 bases to trimming and J lost 8 bases; unmatched junction nucleotides: 6. As DNA, the CDR3 is TGTGCCAGCAGCTTGGAAGCGGGAGCCCATGAGCAGTTCTTC. It translates to CASSLEAGAHEQFF.

The V gene is TRBV6-2 or TRBV6-3, the J gene TRBJ2-5, with 8 bases lining up with TRBD1. The CDR3 totals 16 residues. The germline V gene encodes CDR1 MNHEY and CDR2 SVGEGT. V was clipped by 0 bases and J by 5 bases; unmatched bases: 8. The CDR3 DNA is TGTGCCAGCAGTTACTCCGGACAGGGAGCTAGGGAGACCCAGTACTTC. Amino acid sequence: CASSYSGQGARETQYF.

A remark on this clone: Other DNA sequences in this sample translate to the same CDR3. The genes are TRBV24-1 and TRBJ2-2; 8 nucleotides align to TRBD1. Per germline, CDR1 KGHDR and CDR2 SFDVKD. The CDR3 has 16 residues. V was clipped by 4 bases and J by 4 bases; unmatched bases: 7. This CDR3 reads CATSDPGQGRTGELFF. The CDR3 bases are TGTGCCACCAGTGACCCAGGACAGGGTCGCACCGGGGAGCTGTTTTTT.

This chain links TRBV5-1 with TRBJ2-3, with TRBD2 as a possible D gene (6 bases). V was cut by 3 bases and J by 1 base, with 9 bases left in between. The CDR3 has 14 residues. Germline CDR1 reads SGHRS; CDR2 reads YFSETQ. For the CDR3, the DNA is TGCGCCAGCAGCTGGGGCGGGGGCACAGATACGCAGTATTTT. Translated, it gives CASSWGGGTDTQYF.

This sequence joins TRBV30 and TRBJ2-2; 13 positions agree with TRBD2. This CDR3 contains 15 residues. V lost 2 bases, J lost 6 bases, and 3 bases stayed unmatched. The germline gives CDR1 GTSNPN, CDR2 SVGIG (reference sequence). CDR3 residues: CAWSTGLAGAGELFF. The DNA of the CDR3 is TGTGCCTGGAGTACCGGACTAGCGGGGGCCGGGGAGCTGTTTTTT.

The gene calls are TRBV19 and TRBJ1-4; D remains ambiguous. The CDR3 contains 16 residues. Germline CDR1 is LNHDA and CDR2 is SQIVND (reference sequence). V was shortened by 5 bases and J by 0 bases, with 13 bases between the two germline ends. As DNA, the CDR3 is TGTGCCAGTAGTGGCGGGCCGGTCGCAACTAATGAAAAACTGTTTTTT. Translated: CASSGGPVATNEKLFF.

This clone was recorded a few times. The chain has TRBV4-2 and TRBJ2-2; TRBD1 aligns across 7 bases. This CDR3 is 15 amino acids long. V was pared by 4 bases and J by 2 bases, with 4 bases of the junction left unmatched. Germline CDR1 and CDR2: LGHNA and YNFKEQ. The CDR3 protein is CASSLGDRNTGELFF. CDR3 nucleotide sequence: TGTGCCAGCAGCCTTGGGGACAGAAACACCGGGGAGCTGTTTTTT.

This clone was recorded a few times. This chain uses TRBV7-3 with TRBJ2-1, with 7 bases aligning to TRBD2. CDR3 length: 17 amino acids. CDR1 is SGHTA and CDR2 is FQGTGA in the germline V gene. Unmatched junction bases numbered 12, after V lost 2 bases and J lost 5 bases. CDR3 sequence (DNA): TGTGCCAGCAGCTTAGGGGATCCGGGACTAAAACACAATGAGCAGTTCTTC. This codes for CASSLGDPGLKHNEQFF. Combining the CDR3 with reference TRBV7-3 and TRBJ2-1 gives the whole variable domain GAGVSQTPSNKVTEKGKYVELRCDPISGHTALYWYRQSLGQGPEFLIYFQGTGAADDSGLPNDRFFAVRPEGSVSTLKIQRTERGDSAVYLCASSLGDPGLKHNEQFFGPGTRLTVL.

V is TRBV5-1 and J is TRBJ2-3; 7 bases agree with TRBD1. Germline CDR1 SGHRS, CDR2 YFSETQ. This CDR3 spans 15 amino acids. V gave up 1 base and J gave up 3 bases; unmatched junction bases: 5. CDR3: CASSLWDRSTDTQYF. The CDR3 DNA follows: TGCGCCAGCAGCTTGTGGGACAGATCGACAGATACGCAGTATTTT.